Listed here are 18 T cell receptor beta chains from one sample, sequenced in a study of cytomegalovirus exposure and HLA in healthy donors. PCR used 60 Vbeta primers and 13 Jbeta primers. Generated by immunoSEQ multiplex PCR, the TCRdb table keeps only in-frame clones and is missing some. The repertoire table contains about 130,000 clones. The sample comprised PBMCs. These receptors were taken from a woman between 40 and 50 years old in good health and CMV-seropositive.

V usage is TRBV28 and J usage is TRBJ2-3; D call uncertain. From germline, CDR1 is MDHEN and CDR2 SYDVKM. Trimming took 7 bases from V and 2 from J, leaving 4 bases between them. CDR3 length: 11 amino acids. The CDR3 reads CASTPTDTQYF. CDR3 sequence (DNA): TGTGCCAGCACTCCCACAGATACGCAGTATTTT.

The rearrangement joins TRBV2 to TRBJ2-5; unclear D gene. Trimming removed 3 bases from V and 3 bases from J, with 5 bases in between. The germline CDR1 and CDR2 sequences are SNHLY and FYNNEI. The CDR3 has 12 residues. The CDR3 region is CASSDLEETQYF. For the CDR3, the DNA is TGTGCCAGCAGTGACCTTGAAGAGACCCAGTACTTC.

The CDR3 protein is CASSVTGTTNYGYTF. CDR3 DNA sequence: TGTGCCAGCAGCGTTACCGGGACAACTAACTATGGCTACACCTTC. The chain has TRBV7-2 and TRBJ1-2; a weak D match, TRBD1 (6 bases). Germline CDR1 is SGHTA and CDR2 is FQGNSA. The CDR3 runs to 15 residues. V shed 5 bases and J shed 0 bases, with 13 bases lying between them.

The chain has TRBV5-1 and TRBJ2-2; possible D gene TRBD2, 6 bases. CDR3 length equals 15 residues. The germline V and J ends were trimmed by 1 base and 2 bases, with 9 bases remaining between them. Looked up from germline, CDR1 is SGHRS and CDR2 is YFSETQ. For the CDR3, the DNA is TGCGCCAGCAGCTTGAGGGACTTTAACACCGGGGAGCTGTTTTTT. Its protein is CASSLRDFNTGELFF.

This chain joins TRBV29-1 and TRBJ2-5; 9 bases match TRBD1. Germline loops: CDR1 SQVTM, CDR2 ANQGSEA. The trim removed 4 bases at V and 8 bases at J, leaving 5 bases unmatched. The CDR3 totals 12 residues. The CDR3 reads CSVVGTGITQYF. In nucleotides, the CDR3 is TGCAGCGTTGTCGGGACAGGGATAACCCAGTACTTC.

The V gene is TRBV7-8, the J gene TRBJ1-1, with TRBD1 as a possible D gene (5 bases). Per the germline V gene, CDR1 is SGHVS and CDR2 is FQNEAQ. The V and J ends lost 5 bases and 2 bases respectively, with 9 bases between them. This CDR3 has 13 amino acids. The CDR3 sequence: CASSQDSNTEAFF. CDR3 nucleotide sequence: TGTGCCAGCAGCCAAGACAGCAACACTGAAGCTTTCTTT.

The CDR3 region is CASSMGGIRYNEQFF. The CDR3 DNA follows: TGTGCCAGTAGTATGGGAGGAATCAGGTACAATGAGCAGTTCTTC. The chain couples TRBV19 to TRBJ2-1; tentatively, D is TRBD2 (6 bases). V was shortened by 3 bases and J by 4 bases, with 13 bases between the two germline ends. The CDR3 runs 15 residues. The germline gives CDR1 LNHDA, CDR2 SQIVND (reference sequence).

The chain has TRBV6-5 and TRBJ1-6; D is perhaps TRBD1 (6 bases). V lost 6 bases and J 13 bases, leaving 16 bases between the germline ends. The CDR3 spans 13 residues. The germline gives CDR1 MNHEY, CDR2 SVGAGI. CDR3 DNA: TGTGCCAGCAGGCAGGGGTCTGGGCGGCCCCTCCACTTT. Its translation is CASRQGSGRPLHF.

The chain is built from TRBV7-9 and TRBJ2-2; TRBD1 matches at 10 bases. Germline CDR1 SEHNR, CDR2 FQNEAQ (reference sequence). The CDR3 covers 17 residues. The junction had 10 bases not matched to a gene; V was cut back by 8 bases and J by 1 base. CDR3 region: CASPPGTGVENTGELFF. Written as DNA, the CDR3 is TGTGCCAGCCCGCCAGGGACAGGGGTTGAGAACACCGGGGAGCTGTTTTTT.

This rearrangement joins TRBV28 to TRBJ1-1; TRBD1 aligns across 7 bases. Trimming removed 6 bases from V and 12 bases from J; junction bases left unmatched: 19. The CDR3 is 15 amino acids. CDR1 and CDR2 (germline): MDHEN, SYDVKM. As DNA, the CDR3 is TGTGCCAGCAGCCAATCCATCCCGACAGGGAAATCGACTTTCTTT. It specifies CASSQSIPTGKSTFF.

The V gene is TRBV7-9, the J gene TRBJ2-5; TRBD2 agrees at 7 bases. The CDR3 consists of 13 residues. V was clipped by 5 bases and J by 4 bases; unmatched bases: 4. CDR1 is SEHNR and CDR2 is FQNEAQ in the germline V gene (reference sequence). Here the CDR3 reads CASSATSVETQYF. CDR3 bases: TGTGCCAGCAGCGCCACTAGCGTAGAGACCCAGTACTTC. The whole variable domain, remainder taken from reference TRBV7-9 and TRBJ2-5, is DTGVSQNPRHKITKRGQNVTFRCDPISEHNRLYWYRQTLGQGPEFLTYFQNEAQLEKSRLLSDRFSAERPKGSFSTLEIQRTEQGDSAMYLCASSATSVETQYFGPGTRLLVL.

The CDR3, as DNA: TGTGCCAGCACGACAGTCATGAACACTGAAGCTTTCTTT. Its translation: CASTTVMNTEAFF. The V and J genes are TRBV28 and TRBJ1-1, with D possibly being TRBD1 (5 bases). Germline V lookup: CDR1 MDHEN, CDR2 SYDVKM. The CDR3 length is 13 residues. The germline V and J ends were trimmed by 7 bases and 0 bases, with 9 bases remaining between them.

This chain connects TRBV11-2 to TRBJ1-2, with D unclear. Germline CDR1 is SGHAT and CDR2 is FQNNGV. The length of the CDR3 is 15 residues. Trimming shortened V by 5 bases and J by 2 bases, and 15 bases separated the two germline ends. The CDR3 spells CASSPGPGGNYGYTF. The CDR3 bases are TGTGCCAGCAGCCCCGGACCCGGAGGGAACTATGGCTACACCTTC.

The chain has TRBV10-3 and TRBJ1-2; D uncertain. Germline assignment: CDR1 ENHRY and CDR2 SYGVKD. V shed 9 bases and J shed 1 base, with 6 bases lying between them. There are 11 residues in the CDR3. The CDR3, as DNA: TGTGCCATACCAGATAACTATGGCTACACCTTC. It yields the protein CAIPDNYGYTF.

V is TRBV12-5 and J is TRBJ2-2, with D uncertain. Trimming removed 2 bases at V and 1 base at J, with 8 bases between. In germline, CDR1 is LGHNT, CDR2 FRNRAP. The length of the CDR3 is 15 residues. The chain's CDR3 is CASGLWSGNTGELFF. The DNA of the CDR3 is TGTGCTAGTGGTTTGTGGAGTGGGAACACCGGGGAGCTGTTTTTT.

The J gene is TRBJ2-4, the V gene TRBV30, with D uncertain. This CDR3 has 14 residues. V lost 0 bases and J 0 bases, leaving 6 bases between the germline ends. In germline, CDR1 is GTSNPN, CDR2 SVGIG (reference sequence). CDR3 in DNA: TGTGCCTGGAGTGTTCTGGCAGCCAAAAACATTCAGTACTTC. Translated: CAWSVLAAKNIQYF.

This chain uses TRBV19 with TRBJ1-5; D unclear. V was trimmed by 5 bases and J by 4 bases, leaving 12 bases between them. Germline CDR1 is LNHDA and CDR2 is SQIVND (reference sequence). The CDR3 sequence is 14 residues long. The CDR3 DNA sequence: TGTGCCAGTAGTTTTGGCAGAGGTAATCAGCCCCAGCATTTT. The encoded protein is CASSFGRGNQPQHF.

The J gene is TRBJ2-3, the V gene TRBV5-1; the D gene is possibly TRBD1 (6 bases). V lost 4 bases and J 2 bases, leaving 11 bases between the germline ends. Looked up from germline, CDR1 is SGHRS and CDR2 is YFSETQ. The CDR3 is made up of 14 amino acids. CDR3 nucleotide sequence: TGCGCCAGCAGCCTAGGACAGATCACAGATACGCAGTATTTT. As protein: CASSLGQITDTQYF.